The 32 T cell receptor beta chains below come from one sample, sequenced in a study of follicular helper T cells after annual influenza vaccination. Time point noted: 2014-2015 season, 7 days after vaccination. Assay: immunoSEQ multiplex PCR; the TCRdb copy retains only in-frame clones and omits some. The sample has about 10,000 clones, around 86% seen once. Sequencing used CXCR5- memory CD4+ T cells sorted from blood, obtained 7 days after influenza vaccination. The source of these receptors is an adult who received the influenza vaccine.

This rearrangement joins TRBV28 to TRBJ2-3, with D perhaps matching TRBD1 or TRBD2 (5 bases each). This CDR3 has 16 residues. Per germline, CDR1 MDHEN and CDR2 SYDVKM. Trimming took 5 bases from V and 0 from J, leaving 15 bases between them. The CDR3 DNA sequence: TGTGCCAGCAGTGTGACGAGTGGGGGTAGCACAGATACGCAGTATTTT. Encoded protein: CASSVTSGGSTDTQYF.

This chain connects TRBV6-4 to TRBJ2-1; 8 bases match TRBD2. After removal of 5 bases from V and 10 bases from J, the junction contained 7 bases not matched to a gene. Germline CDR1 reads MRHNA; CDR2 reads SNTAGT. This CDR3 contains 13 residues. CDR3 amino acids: CASSFSGAEEQFF. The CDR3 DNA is TGTGCCAGCAGTTTTAGCGGGGCGGAAGAGCAGTTCTTC.

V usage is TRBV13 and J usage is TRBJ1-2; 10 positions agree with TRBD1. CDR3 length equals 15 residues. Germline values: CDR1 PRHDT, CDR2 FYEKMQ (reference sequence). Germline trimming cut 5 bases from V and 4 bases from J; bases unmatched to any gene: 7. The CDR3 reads CASSTWTGGGYGYTF. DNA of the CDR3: TGTGCCAGCAGCACCTGGACAGGGGGAGGCTATGGCTACACCTTC.

CDR3 protein: CASSADTQYF. The CDR3 coding sequence is TGTGCCAGCAGCGCAGATACGCAGTATTTT. The chain is built from TRBV2 and TRBJ2-3; D is unresolved. Germline V gene lookup returns CDR1 SNHLY and CDR2 FYNNEI. Deletions cut 6 bases from V and 4 bases from J, with 2 bases between. CDR3 length: 10 amino acids.

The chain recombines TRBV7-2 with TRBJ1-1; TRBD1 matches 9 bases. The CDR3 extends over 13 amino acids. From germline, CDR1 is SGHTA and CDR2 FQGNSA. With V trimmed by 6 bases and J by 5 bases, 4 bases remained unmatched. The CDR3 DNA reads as TGTGCCAGCAGTTCCGACAGGGGGACTGAAGCTTTCTTT. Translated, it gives CASSSDRGTEAFF.

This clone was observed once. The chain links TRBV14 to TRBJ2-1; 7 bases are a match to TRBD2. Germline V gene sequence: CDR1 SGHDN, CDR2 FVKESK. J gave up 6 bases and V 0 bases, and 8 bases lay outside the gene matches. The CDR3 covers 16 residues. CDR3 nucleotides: TGTGCCAGCAGCCAAGAAATAGGACTAGGGACCAATGAGCAGTTCTTC. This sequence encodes CASSQEIGLGTNEQFF.

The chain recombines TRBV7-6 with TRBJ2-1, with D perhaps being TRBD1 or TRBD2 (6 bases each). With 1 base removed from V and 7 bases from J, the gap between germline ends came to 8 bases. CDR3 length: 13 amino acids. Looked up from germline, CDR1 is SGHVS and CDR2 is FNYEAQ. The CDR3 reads CASSLVGGNEQFF. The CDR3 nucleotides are TGTGCCAGCAGCTTAGTAGGGGGGAATGAGCAGTTCTTC.

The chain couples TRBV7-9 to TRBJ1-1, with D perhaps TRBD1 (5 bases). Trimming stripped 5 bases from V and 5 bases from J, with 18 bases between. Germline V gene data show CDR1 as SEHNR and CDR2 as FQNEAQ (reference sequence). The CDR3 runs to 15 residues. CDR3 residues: CASSPQGTGGTEAFF. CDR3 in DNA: TGTGCCAGCAGCCCCCAAGGTACGGGGGGTACTGAAGCTTTCTTT.

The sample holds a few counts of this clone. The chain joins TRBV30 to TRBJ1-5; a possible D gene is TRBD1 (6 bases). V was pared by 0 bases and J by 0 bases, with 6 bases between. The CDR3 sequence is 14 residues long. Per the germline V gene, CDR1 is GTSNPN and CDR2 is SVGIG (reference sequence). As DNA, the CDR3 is TGTGCCTGGAGTGTGGGGGCTAGCAATCAGCCCCAGCATTTT. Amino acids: CAWSVGASNQPQHF.

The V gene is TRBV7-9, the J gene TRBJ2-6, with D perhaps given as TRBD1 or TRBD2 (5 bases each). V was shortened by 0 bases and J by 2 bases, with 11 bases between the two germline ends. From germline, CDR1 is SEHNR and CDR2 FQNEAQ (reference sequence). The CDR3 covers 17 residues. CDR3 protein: CASSLAGSGPGANVLTF. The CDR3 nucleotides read TGTGCCAGCAGCTTAGCAGGTTCGGGGCCTGGGGCCAACGTCCTGACTTTC.

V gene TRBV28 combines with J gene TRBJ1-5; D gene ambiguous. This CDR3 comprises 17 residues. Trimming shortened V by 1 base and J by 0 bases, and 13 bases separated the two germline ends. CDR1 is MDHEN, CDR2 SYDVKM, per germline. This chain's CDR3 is CASSLSGWGVSNQPQHF. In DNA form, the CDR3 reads TGTGCCAGCAGTTTATCGGGCTGGGGAGTTAGCAATCAGCCCCAGCATTTT.

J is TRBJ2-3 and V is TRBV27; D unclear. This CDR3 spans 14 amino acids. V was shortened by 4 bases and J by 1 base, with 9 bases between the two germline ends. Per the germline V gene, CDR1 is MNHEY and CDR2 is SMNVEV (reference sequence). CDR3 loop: CASSSLWGTDTQYF. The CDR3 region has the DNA TGTGCCAGCAGTTCACTATGGGGCACAGATACGCAGTATTTT.

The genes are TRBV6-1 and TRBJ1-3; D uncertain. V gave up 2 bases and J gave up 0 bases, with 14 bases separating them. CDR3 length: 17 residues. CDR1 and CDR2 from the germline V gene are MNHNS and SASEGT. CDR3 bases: TGTGCCAGCAGTGAATACGTAGGCGCCCTCTCTGGAAACACCATATATTTT. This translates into CASSEYVGALSGNTIYF.

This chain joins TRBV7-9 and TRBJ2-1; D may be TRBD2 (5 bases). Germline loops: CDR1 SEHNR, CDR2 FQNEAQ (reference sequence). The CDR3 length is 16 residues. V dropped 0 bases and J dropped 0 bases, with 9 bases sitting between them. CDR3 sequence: CASSLALGDSYNEQFF. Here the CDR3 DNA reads TGTGCCAGCAGCTTAGCGCTCGGGGACTCCTACAATGAGCAGTTCTTC. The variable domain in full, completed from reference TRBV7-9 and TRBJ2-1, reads DTGVSQNPRHKITKRGQNVTFRCDPISEHNRLYWYRQTLGQGPEFLTYFQNEAQLEKSRLLSDRFSAERPKGSFSTLEIQRTEQGDSAMYLCASSLALGDSYNEQFFGPGTRLTVL.

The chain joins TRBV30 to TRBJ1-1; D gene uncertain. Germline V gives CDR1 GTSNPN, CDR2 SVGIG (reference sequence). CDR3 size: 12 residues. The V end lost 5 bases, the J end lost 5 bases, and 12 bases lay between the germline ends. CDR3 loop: CAWGDTRTEAFF. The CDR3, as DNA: TGTGCCTGGGGGGATACAAGGACTGAAGCTTTCTTT.

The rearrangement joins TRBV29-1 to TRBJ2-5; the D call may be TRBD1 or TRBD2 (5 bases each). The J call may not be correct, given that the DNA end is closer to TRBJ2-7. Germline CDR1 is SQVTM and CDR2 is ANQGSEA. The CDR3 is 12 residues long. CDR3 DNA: TGCAGCGTTGGGGTGGGGGTGGACGAGCAGTACTTC. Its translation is CSVGVGVDEQYF.

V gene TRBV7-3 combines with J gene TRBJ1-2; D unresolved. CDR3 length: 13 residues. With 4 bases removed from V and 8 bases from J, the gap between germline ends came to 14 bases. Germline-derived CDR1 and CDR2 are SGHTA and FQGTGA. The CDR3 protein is CASSSSGKGGYTF. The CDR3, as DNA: TGTGCCAGCAGCTCCTCCGGTAAAGGGGGCTACACCTTC.

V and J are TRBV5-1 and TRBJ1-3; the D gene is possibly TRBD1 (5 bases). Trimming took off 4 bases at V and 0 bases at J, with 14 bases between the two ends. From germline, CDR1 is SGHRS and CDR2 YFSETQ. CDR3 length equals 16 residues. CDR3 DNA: TGCGCCAGCAGCAAAGGGACGGGAACCTCTGGAAACACCATATATTTT. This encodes CASSKGTGTSGNTIYF. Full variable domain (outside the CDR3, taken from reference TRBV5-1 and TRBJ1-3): KAGVTQTPRYLIKTRGQQVTLSCSPISGHRSVSWYQQTPGQGLQFLFEYFSETQRNKGNFPGRFSGRQFSNSRSEMNVSTLELGDSALYLCASSKGTGTSGNTIYFGEGSWLTVV.

CDR3 loop: CASSLAVREKLFF. CDR3 bases: TGCGCCAGCAGCTTGGCCGTGAGGGAGAAGCTGTTTTTT. J is TRBJ2-2 and V is TRBV5-1; tentatively, D is TRBD2 (5 bases). Trimming removed 0 bases from V and 12 bases from J, with 12 bases in between. This CDR3 region has 13 residues. CDR1 SGHRS and CDR2 YFSETQ come from the germline V gene.

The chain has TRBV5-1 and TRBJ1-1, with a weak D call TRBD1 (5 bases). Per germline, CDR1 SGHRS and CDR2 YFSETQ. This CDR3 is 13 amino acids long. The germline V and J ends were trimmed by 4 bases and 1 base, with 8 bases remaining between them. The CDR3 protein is CASSVDRNTEAFF. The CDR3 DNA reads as TGCGCCAGCAGCGTTGACAGGAACACTGAAGCTTTCTTT.

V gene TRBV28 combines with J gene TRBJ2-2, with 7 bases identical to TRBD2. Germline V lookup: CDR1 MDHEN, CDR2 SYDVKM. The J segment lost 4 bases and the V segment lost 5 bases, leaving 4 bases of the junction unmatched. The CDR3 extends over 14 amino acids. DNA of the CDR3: TGTGCCAGCAGTAACCCGGGGGGCACCGGGGAGCTGTTTTTT. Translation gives CASSNPGGTGELFF.

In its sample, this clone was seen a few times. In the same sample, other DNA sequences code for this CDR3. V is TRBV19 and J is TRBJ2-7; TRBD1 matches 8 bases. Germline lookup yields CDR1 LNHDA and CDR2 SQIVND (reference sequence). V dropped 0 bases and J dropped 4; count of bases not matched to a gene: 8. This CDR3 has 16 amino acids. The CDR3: CASSIDLQGARYEQYF. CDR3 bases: TGTGCCAGTAGTATAGATCTGCAGGGGGCGCGGTACGAGCAGTACTTC. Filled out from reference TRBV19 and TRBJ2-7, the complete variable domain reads DGGITQSPKYLFRKEGQNVTLSCEQNLNHDAMYWYRQDPGQGLRLIYYSQIVNDFQKGDIAEGYSVSREKKESFPLTVTSAQKNPTAFYLCASSIDLQGARYEQYFGPGTRLTVT.

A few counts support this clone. The CDR3 sequence is CASRQTGDNEQFF. The DNA for the CDR3 is TGTGCCAGCAGACAAACAGGGGATAATGAGCAGTTCTTC. This chain joins TRBV2 and TRBJ2-1, with 7 bases aligning to TRBD1. Trimming at V came to 6 bases and at J to 7 bases, leaving 6 bases not matched to a gene. This CDR3 has 13 residues. CDR1 is SNHLY, CDR2 FYNNEI, per germline.

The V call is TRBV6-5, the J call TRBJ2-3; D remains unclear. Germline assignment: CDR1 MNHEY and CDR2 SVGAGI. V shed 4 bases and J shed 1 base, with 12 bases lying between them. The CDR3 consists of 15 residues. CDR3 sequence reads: CASSSSLRGTDTQYF. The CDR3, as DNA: TGTGCCAGCAGTTCATCCCTCCGCGGCACAGATACGCAGTATTTT.

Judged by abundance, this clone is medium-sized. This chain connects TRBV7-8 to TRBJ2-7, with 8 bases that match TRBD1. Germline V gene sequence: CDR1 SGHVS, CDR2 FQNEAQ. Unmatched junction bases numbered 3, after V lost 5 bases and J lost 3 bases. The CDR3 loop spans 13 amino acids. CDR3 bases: TGTGCCAGCAGCCGGGGGACAGGCTACGAGCAGTACTTC. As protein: CASSRGTGYEQYF.

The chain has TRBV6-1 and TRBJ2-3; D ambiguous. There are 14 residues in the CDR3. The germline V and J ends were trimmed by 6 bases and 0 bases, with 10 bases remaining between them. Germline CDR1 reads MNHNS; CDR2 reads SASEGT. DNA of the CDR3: TGTGCCAGCAGAAGGACCTCCAGCACAGATACGCAGTATTTT. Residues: CASRRTSSTDTQYF.

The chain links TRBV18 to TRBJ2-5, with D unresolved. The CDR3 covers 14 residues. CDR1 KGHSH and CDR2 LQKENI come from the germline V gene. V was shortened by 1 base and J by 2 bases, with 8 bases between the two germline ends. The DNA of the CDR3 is TGTGCCAGCTCACCACAAGGACCGCAAGAGACCCAGTACTTC. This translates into CASSPQGPQETQYF.

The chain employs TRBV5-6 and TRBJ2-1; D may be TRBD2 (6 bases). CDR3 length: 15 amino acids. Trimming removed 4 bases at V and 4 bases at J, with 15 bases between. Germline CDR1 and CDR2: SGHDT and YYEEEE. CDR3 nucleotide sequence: TGTGCCAGCAGCCAGGAGGGGACCCGGTACAATGAGCAGTTCTTC. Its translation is CASSQEGTRYNEQFF.

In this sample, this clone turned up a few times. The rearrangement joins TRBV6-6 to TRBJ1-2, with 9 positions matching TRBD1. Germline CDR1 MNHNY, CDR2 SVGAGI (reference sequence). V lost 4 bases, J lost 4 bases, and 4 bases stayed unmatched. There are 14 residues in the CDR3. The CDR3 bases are TGTGCCAGCAGTTGGGGGACAGGGAGCTATGGCTACACCTTC. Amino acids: CASSWGTGSYGYTF.

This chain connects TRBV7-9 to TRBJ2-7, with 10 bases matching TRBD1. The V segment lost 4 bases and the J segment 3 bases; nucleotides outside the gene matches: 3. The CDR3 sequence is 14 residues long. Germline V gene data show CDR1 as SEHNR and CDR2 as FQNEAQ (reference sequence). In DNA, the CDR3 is TGTGCCAGCAGCTCCCGGGACAGGGGCTACGAGCAGTACTTC. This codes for CASSSRDRGYEQYF. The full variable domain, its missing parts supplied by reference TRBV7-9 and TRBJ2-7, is DTGVSQNPRHKITKRGQNVTFRCDPISEHNRLYWYRQTLGQGPEFLTYFQNEAQLEKSRLLSDRFSAERPKGSFSTLEIQRTEQGDSAMYLCASSSRDRGYEQYFGPGTRLTVT.

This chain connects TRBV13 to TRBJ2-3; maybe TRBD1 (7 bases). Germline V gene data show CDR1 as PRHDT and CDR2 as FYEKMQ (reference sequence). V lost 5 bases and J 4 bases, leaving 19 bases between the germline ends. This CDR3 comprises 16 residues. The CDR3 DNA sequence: TGTGCCAGCAGCCGAACACTGACAGGGAGGCCAGATACGCAGTATTTT. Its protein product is CASSRTLTGRPDTQYF.

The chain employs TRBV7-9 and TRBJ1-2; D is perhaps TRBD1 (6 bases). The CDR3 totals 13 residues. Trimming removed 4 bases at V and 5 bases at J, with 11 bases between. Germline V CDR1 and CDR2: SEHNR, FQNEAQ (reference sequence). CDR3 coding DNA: TGTGCCAGCAGCTCCCGGACAGTTTATGGCTACACCTTC. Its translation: CASSSRTVYGYTF.